These 10 T cell receptor beta chains were sequenced from one sample in a study of T-cell reconstitution after alpha-beta-depleted transplantation in children. It was with unique molecular identifiers that the TCRbeta library was prepared. TCRdb passed the PCR reads through MiXCR, listing each CDR3 protein once. This sample carries approximately 630,000 distinct CDR3 sequences, about an eighth of them seen once, and the ten largest clones take 0.79%. The sample here was PBMCs, taken before TCRalphabeta/CD19-depleted stem cell transplant. These receptors came from a girl between 2 and 10 years old with congenital amegakaryocytic thrombocytopenia, due to receive a stem cell transplant.

This clonotype was counted ten times or more. This sequence joins TRBV20-1 and TRBJ2-1; possible D gene TRBD2, 6 bases. The CDR3 covers 16 residues. Germline V CDR1 and CDR2: DFQATT, SNEGSKA (reference sequence). Trimming pared 1 base from V and 0 bases from J, leaving 13 bases between. The CDR3 loop is CSARVEGKYSYNEQFF. The CDR3 DNA sequence: TGCAGTGCTAGAGTGGAGGGAAAATACTCCTACAATGAGCAGTTCTTC.

The chain couples TRBV5-1 to TRBJ2-7; TRBD1 or TRBD2 may be the D gene (7 bases each). The germline CDR1 and CDR2 sequences are SGHRS and YFSETQ. The V end lost 3 bases, the J end lost 3 bases, and 22 bases lay between the germline ends. This CDR3 region has 17 residues. The CDR3 region has the DNA TGCGCCAGCAGCTGGGGGACAGCGGGACCGAACTACTACGAGCAGTACTTC. Its translation is CASSWGTAGPNYYEQYF.

In its sample, this clonotype was seen a few times. The V and J genes are TRBV15 and TRBJ2-1; tentatively, D is TRBD2 (6 bases). The CDR3 is made up of 16 amino acids. The V gene lost 0 bases and the J gene lost 2 bases, with 11 bases spanning the gap. Germline V gene data show CDR1 as LNHNV and CDR2 as YYDKDF (reference sequence). CDR3 in amino acids: CATSREGRDPYNEQFF. CDR3 coding DNA: TGTGCCACCAGCAGAGAAGGGCGGGACCCCTACAATGAGCAGTTCTTC.

This chain joins TRBV30 and TRBJ2-1; 13 bases fit TRBD2. The CDR3 contains 14 residues. Germline CDR1 GTSNPN, CDR2 SVGIG (reference sequence). V shed 4 bases, J shed 10 bases, and the junction held 7 bases outside the gene matches. CDR3 in DNA: TGTGCCTGGATACTAGCGGGAGGGAGTTGGGAGCAGTTCTTC. Amino acids: CAWILAGGSWEQFF.

V gene TRBV29-1 combines with J gene TRBJ2-3; possibly TRBD1 or TRBD2 for D (5 bases each). The germline V gene encodes CDR1 SQVTM and CDR2 ANQGSEA. V lost 4 bases and J lost 5, with 16 bases in between. The CDR3 sequence is 14 residues long. The CDR3 sequence is CSVAFQGGRDTQYF. CDR3 nucleotides: TGCAGCGTTGCGTTTCAGGGTGGGAGAGATACGCAGTATTTT.

This clonotype was seen at least ten times. The chain recombines TRBV18 with TRBJ2-3; tentative D call: TRBD2 (6 bases). From germline, CDR1 is KGHSH and CDR2 LQKENI. CDR3 length: 15 residues. The V end was cut by 4 bases, the J end by 6 bases, with 17 bases between. For the CDR3, the DNA is TGTGCCAGCTCACTGGGTTTGGAGCGGGTTGATACGCAGTATTTT. Protein: CASSLGLERVDTQYF.

This clonotype was detected only a few times. The V gene is TRBV10-3, the J gene TRBJ2-4; 8 nucleotides line up with TRBD1. With V trimmed by 0 bases and J by 8 bases, 6 bases remained unmatched. This CDR3 has 15 residues. Germline CDR1 and CDR2: ENHRY and SYGVKD. The CDR3 loop is CAISESLTGDDIQYF. CDR3 DNA: TGTGCCATCAGTGAGTCCCTGACAGGGGACGACATTCAGTACTTC.

This clonotype was counted many times. This chain uses TRBV6-5 with TRBJ1-1; D is ambiguous. CDR1 and CDR2 (germline): MNHEY, SVGAGI. This CDR3 comprises 14 residues. V was shortened by 3 bases and J by 10 bases, with 18 bases between the two germline ends. CDR3 amino acids: CASSYYPNTDRAFF. DNA for the CDR3: TGTGCCAGCAGTTATTACCCAAATACCGACCGAGCTTTCTTT.

With respect to this clonotype: This sequence may be a read error, since a much larger clone differs from it by one base. The rearrangement links TRBV27 to TRBJ2-1, with D unclear. From germline, CDR1 is MNHEY and CDR2 SMNVEV (reference sequence). CDR3 length equals 14 residues. V lost 6 bases, J lost 12 bases, and 21 bases lay in between. CDR3 nucleotide sequence: TGTGCCAGCAGCCAACTTGGATTGGTCTATGGGCAGTTCTTC. Translation: CASSQLGLVYGQFF.

V usage is TRBV20-1 and J usage is TRBJ2-1, with 7 bases matching TRBD2. The CDR3 runs to 16 residues. J was trimmed by 8 bases and V by 4 bases; bases with no gene match: 17. The V gene's germline CDR1 is DFQATT and CDR2 SNEGSKA (reference sequence). Here the CDR3 DNA reads TGCAGTGCTAATTGGTGGAGGCTAGTGGGGGGGGATGAGCAGTTCTTC. Translated: CSANWWRLVGGDEQFF.